This entry describes one T cell receptor (beta chain). Its antigen is currently unknown. There were TCR beta CDR3 regions amplified from RNA transcripts. With the HTBI primer set, the TCR CDR3 went through a first round of RT-PCR. TCRdb analysed the multiplex PCR reads with MiXCR anew, one entry per CDR3 protein. The table lists a few hundred thousand distinct CDR3 sequences, around 13% of them singletons. This entry belongs to a study of T cells in Graves' hyperthyroidism and ophthalmopathy. Looking at the study overall: Once the initial diagnosis was made, peripheral blood was obtained before any treatment.

Study-wide points: Ophthalmopathy, which appeared later, was predicted by the model a median approximately 6 months before onset. Through a model of 13 V-J features, ophthalmopathy was separated from stable hyperthyroidism.

The germline CDR1 and CDR2 sequences are SEHNR and FQNEAQ (reference sequence). CDR3 length: 18 amino acids. Between the trimmed V and J ends, which lost 6 bases and 3 bases, there was a span of 21 bases. For the diagnoses, clinical symptoms, serum thyroxine and TRAb, thyroid ultrasound and orbital computed tomography were used. Sequencing used blood. This TCR derives from a woman under 30 with Graves' hyperthyroidism. The chain has TRBV7-9 and TRBJ2-6; D is perhaps TRBD1 (6 bases). The CDR3 DNA reads as TGTGCCAGCAGACCTGCACCGACAGGTTTAGGTGGGGCCAACGTCCTGACTTTC. It encodes CASRPAPTGLGGANVLTF. The full variable domain, in which reference TRBV7-9 and TRBJ2-6 provide the parts outside the CDR3, is DTGVSQNPRHKITKRGQNVTFRCDPISEHNRLYWYRQTLGQGPEFLTYFQNEAQLEKSRLLSDRFSAERPKGSFSTLEIQRTEQGDSAMYLCASRPAPTGLGGANVLTFGAGSRLTVL.